This T cell receptor (beta chain) was sequenced during a study of cytomegalovirus exposure and HLA in healthy donors. Study-level information: The Caucasian-associated ancestry cluster held over 80% of a few hundred genotyped donors.

Notes on this clone: Antigen specificity is unknown.

Study-level points and caveats: Immune exposure data for these donors was limited to CMV serostatus.

This CDR3 is 13 amino acids long. V lost 6 bases, J lost 3 bases, and 12 bases lay in between. Germline CDR1 SEHNR, CDR2 FQNEAQ (reference sequence). Vbeta (60) and Jbeta (13) primers were used in the PCR. Measured with immunoSEQ multiplex PCR; TCRdb has only the in-frame clones, and not every one. The table includes some 250,000 clones, 70% to 90% detected once. This receptor was obtained from an older woman in good health and CMV-seropositive. The chain combines TRBV7-9 with TRBJ2-7, with D possibly TRBD1 on 6 matching bases. The sequencing sample was made of PBMCs. The CDR3 DNA reads as TGTGCCAGCAGTCTAACAGGGATCTACGAGCAGTACTTC. Translation: CASSLTGIYEQYF.